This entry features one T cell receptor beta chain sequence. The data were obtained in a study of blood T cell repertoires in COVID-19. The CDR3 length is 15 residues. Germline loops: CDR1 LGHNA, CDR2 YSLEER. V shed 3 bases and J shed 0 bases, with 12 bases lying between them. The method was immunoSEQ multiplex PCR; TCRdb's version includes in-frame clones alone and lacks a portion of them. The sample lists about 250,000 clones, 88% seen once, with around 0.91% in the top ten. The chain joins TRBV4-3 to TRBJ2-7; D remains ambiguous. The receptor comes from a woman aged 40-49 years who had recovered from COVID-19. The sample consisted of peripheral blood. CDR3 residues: CASSHGVTYSYEQYF. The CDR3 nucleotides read TGCGCCAGCAGCCATGGAGTAACCTACTCCTACGAGCAGTACTTC.